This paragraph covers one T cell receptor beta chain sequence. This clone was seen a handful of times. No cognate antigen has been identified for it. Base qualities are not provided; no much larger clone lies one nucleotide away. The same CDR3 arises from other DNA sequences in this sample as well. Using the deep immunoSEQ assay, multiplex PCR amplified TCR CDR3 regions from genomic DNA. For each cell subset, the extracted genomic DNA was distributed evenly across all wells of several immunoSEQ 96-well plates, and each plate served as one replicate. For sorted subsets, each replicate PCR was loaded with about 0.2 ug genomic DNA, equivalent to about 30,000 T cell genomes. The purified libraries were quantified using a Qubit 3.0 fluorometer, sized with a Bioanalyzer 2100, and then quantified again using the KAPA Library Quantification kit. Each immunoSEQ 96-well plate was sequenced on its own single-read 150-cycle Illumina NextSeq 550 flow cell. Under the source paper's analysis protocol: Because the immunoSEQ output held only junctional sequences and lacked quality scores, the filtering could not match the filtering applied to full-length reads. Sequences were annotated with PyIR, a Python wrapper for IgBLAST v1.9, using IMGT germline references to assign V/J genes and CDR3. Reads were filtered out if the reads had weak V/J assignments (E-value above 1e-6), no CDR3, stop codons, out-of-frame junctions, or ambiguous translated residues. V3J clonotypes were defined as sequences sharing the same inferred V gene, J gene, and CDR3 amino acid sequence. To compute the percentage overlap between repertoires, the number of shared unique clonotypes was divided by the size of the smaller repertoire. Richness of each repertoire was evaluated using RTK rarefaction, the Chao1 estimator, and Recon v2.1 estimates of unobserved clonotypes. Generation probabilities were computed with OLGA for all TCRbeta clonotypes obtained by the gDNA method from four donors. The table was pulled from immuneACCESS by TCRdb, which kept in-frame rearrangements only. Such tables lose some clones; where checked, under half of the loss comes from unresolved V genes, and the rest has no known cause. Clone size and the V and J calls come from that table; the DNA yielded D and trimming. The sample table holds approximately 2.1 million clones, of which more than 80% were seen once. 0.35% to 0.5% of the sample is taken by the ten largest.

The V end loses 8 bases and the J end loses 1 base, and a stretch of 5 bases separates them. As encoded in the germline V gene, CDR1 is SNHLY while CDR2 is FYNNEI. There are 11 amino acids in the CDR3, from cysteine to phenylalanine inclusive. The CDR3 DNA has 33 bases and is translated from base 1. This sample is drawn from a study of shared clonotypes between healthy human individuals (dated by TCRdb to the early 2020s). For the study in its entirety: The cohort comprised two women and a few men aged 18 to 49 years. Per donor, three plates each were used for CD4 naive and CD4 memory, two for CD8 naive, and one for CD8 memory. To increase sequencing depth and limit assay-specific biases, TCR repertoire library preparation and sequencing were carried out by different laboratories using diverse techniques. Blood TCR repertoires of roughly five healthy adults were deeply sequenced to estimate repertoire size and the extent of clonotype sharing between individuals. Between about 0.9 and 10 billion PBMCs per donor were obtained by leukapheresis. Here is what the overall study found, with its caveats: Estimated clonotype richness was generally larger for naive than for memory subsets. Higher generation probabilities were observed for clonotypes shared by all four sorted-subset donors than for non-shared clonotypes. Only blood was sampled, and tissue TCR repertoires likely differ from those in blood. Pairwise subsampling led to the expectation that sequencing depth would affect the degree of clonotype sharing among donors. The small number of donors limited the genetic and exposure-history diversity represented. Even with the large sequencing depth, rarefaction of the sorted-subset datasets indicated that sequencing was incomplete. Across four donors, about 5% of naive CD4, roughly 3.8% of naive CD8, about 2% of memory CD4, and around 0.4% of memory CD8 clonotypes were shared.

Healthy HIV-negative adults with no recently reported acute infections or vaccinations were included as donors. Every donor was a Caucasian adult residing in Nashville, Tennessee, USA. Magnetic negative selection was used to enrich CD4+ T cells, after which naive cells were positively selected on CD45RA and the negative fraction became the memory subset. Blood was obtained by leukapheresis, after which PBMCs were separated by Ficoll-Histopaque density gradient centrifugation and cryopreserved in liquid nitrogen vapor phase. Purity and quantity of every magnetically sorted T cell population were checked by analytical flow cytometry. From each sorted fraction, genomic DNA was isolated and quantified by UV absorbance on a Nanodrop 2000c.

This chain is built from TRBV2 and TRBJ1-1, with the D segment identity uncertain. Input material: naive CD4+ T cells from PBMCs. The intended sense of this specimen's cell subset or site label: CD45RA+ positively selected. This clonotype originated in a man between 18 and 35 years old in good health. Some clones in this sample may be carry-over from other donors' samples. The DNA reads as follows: TGTGCCAGCCGTTCGAACACTGAAGCTTTCTTT. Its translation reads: CASRSNTEAFF. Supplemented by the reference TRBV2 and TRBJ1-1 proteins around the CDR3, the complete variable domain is EPEVTQTPSHQVTQMGQEVILRCVPISNHLYFYWYRQILGQKVEFLVSFYNNEISEKSEIFDDQFSVERPDGSNFTLKIRSTKLEDSAMYFCASRSNTEAFFGQGTRLTVV.